This entry concerns a single T cell receptor beta chain. The antigen remains undetermined. The assay was immunoSEQ multiplex PCR, and TCRdb's table has in-frame clones only and misses some. Altogether about 350,000 clones are present, roughly nine tenths being singletons, with the ten largest covering around 4.2%. The sample originates from a study of Ad26.COV2.S vaccination and SARS-CoV-2 variants. Germline V lookup: CDR1 SGDLS, CDR2 YYNGEE. This CDR3 is 16 amino acids long. V lost 4 bases and J lost 0; bases outside the gene matches: 4. Overall study findings and caveats: Analyses of TCR breadth and depth may have underestimated total T cell responses.

This TCR was sampled from a human donor who had recovered from COVID-19. This sequence joins TRBV9 and TRBJ2-3; TRBD2 agrees at 11 bases. Sequencing used peripheral blood, obtained after recovery from COVID-19. As DNA, the CDR3 is TGTGCCAGCAGCTCTCGACTAGCGGGGAGCACAGATACGCAGTATTTT. This translates into CASSSRLAGSTDTQYF.